This T cell receptor beta chain was identified during a study of blood T cells in healthy people across ages. Germline V lookup: CDR1 DFQATT, CDR2 SNEGSKA (reference sequence). V lost 4 bases and J 1 base, leaving 16 bases between the germline ends. CDR3 length: 15 amino acids. This clonotype was picked up a small number of times. Its antigen is undetermined. The authors ran a second PCR of roughly 6 to 12 cycles using a sample-barcoded 5' primer and a J-beta primer mix. TCRdb used MiXCR to reprocess the 5' RACE reads, holding one entry per CDR3 protein. This sample carries 650,000 to 700,000 distinct CDR3 sequences, about a third of them seen once, and the ten largest clones take 15%. Study outcomes and limitations: TCR beta diversity, measured per million T cells, fell in a roughly linear way with age.

This TCR was recovered from a woman at least 80 years old in good health. The chain uses TRBV20-1 and TRBJ2-5; perhaps TRBD2 as D (5 bases). The sample comprised blood. The DNA of the CDR3 is TGCAGTGCTACATCGGGAATAGTTGTCCAAGAGACCCAGTACTTC. It yields the protein CSATSGIVVQETQYF.